This TCR beta chain was sequenced in a study of T-cell reconstitution after alpha-beta-depleted transplantation in children. In this sample, this clonotype turned up many times. Its matching antigen is unknown. General study results and limits: After transplant, high TCRbeta diversity at day 60 in some patients arose from surviving recipient T cells and thymic progenitors. The authors attributed T-cell counts and diversity one year after transplant mostly to newly produced T cells. The origin of alpha-beta T cells about two months after transplant was reportedly several hundred expanded graft clones.

The CDR3 is 12 amino acids. CDR1 DFQATT and CDR2 SNEGSKA come from the germline V gene (reference sequence). Between the trimmed V and J ends, which lost 3 bases and 4 bases, there was a span of 10 bases. TCRbeta library preparation incorporated unique molecular identifiers. TCRdb fed the PCR reads into MiXCR, producing one record per CDR3 protein. Of approximately 34,000 distinct CDR3 sequences in the sample, under 8% were seen once. The chain joins TRBV20-1 to TRBJ2-7; D not certain. The receptor was derived from a child less than two years old who had a stem cell transplant for acute myeloid leukemia, so the T cells may come from the graft donor. The material was peripheral blood, obtained 60 days after TCRalphabeta/CD19-depleted stem cell transplant. As DNA, the CDR3 is TGCAGTGCTAGGAACAGCTTTTACGAGCAGTACTTC. Residues: CSARNSFYEQYF.